The rows below give T cell receptor beta chains drawn from one sample of a study of identical twins. TCRdb reprocessed the 5' RACE reads with MiXCR, giving one entry per CDR3 protein. The table lists about 1.7 million distinct CDR3 sequences, 25% to 35% of them singletons. Source material: cord blood. The receptors derive from a newborn girl in good health. CDR3s include the opening cysteine and the closing phenylalanine or tryptophan. A D gene is named only where the DNA matches it firmly. The listing skips clone size in some rows; elsewhere it reads once, few, many or a size class.

v_call	d_call	j_call	clone_size	cdr3_aa	cdr3_nt
TRBV5-1	TRBD2	TRBJ2-1	NA	CASSGGTASGWDNEQFF	TGCGCCAGCAGCGGGGGAACGGCTAGCGGGTGGGACAATGAGCAGTTCTTC
TRBV28	NA	TRBJ1-4	few	CASSLGQRLFF	TGTGCCAGCAGTCTTGGACAGAGACTGTTTTTT
TRBV27	NA	TRBJ2-4	NA	CASSSPMRAKNIQYF	TGTGCCAGCAGTAGTCCTATGAGAGCCAAAAACATTCAGTACTTC
TRBV20-1	NA	TRBJ2-1	NA	CSARGVSYPYNEQFF	TGCAGTGCTAGAGGGGTTAGCTACCCCTACAATGAGCAGTTCTTC
TRBV28	NA	TRBJ2-3	few	CAIKIGDTQYF	TGTGCCATAAAGATAGGAGATACGCAGTATTTT
TRBV28	NA	TRBJ1-5	NA	CASSFEVQPQHF	TGTGCCAGCAGTTTTGAAGTGCAGCCCCAGCATTTT
TRBV2	NA	TRBJ1-2	many	CASSDGTAYGYTF	TGTGCCAGCAGTGATGGGACCGCCTATGGCTACACCTTC
TRBV20-1	NA	TRBJ2-3	NA	CSAPQASGGTDTQYF	TGCAGTGCTCCCCAGGCCTCCGGGGGCACAGATACGCAGTATTTT
TRBV25-1	TRBD1	TRBJ1-4	NA	CASSGSRGDSVEKLFF	TGTGCCAGCAGTGGTAGTAGGGGGGACAGTGTTGAAAAACTGTTTTTT
TRBV3-1	NA	TRBJ2-3	many	CASSQDMGDFASDTQYF	TGTGCCAGCAGCCAAGATATGGGGGATTTTGCCTCAGATACGCAGTATTTT
TRBV6-6	TRBD1	TRBJ1-1	NA	CASSYRAAGGTEAFF	TGTGCCAGCAGTTACAGGGCGGCAGGGGGGACTGAAGCTTTCTTT
TRBV5-5	NA	TRBJ2-3	NA	CASSLQGVSPDTQYF	TGTGCCAGCAGCCTACAGGGAGTCTCCCCAGATACGCAGTATTTT
TRBV12-3/TRBV12-4	NA	TRBJ1-3	once	CASSLWRENGNTIYF	TGTGCCAGCAGTTTATGGCGGGAAAACGGAAACACCATATATTTT
TRBV25-1	TRBD2	TRBJ2-1	NA	CASSKTSGGPFYNEQFF	TGTGCCAGCAGTAAGACTAGCGGGGGCCCATTCTACAATGAGCAGTTCTTC
TRBV9	NA	TRBJ1-2	NA	CANSAETISLYGYTF	TGTGCCAACAGCGCCGAGACAATTTCCCTCTATGGCTACACCTTC
TRBV25-1	TRBD1	TRBJ2-3	many	CASSETGPTDTQYF	TGTGCCAGCAGTGAGACAGGGCCCACAGATACGCAGTATTTT
TRBV27	NA	TRBJ2-1	many	CASSLYSSYNEQFF	TGTGCCAGCAGTTTATACAGCTCCTACAATGAGCAGTTCTTC
TRBV20-1	NA	TRBJ1-4	few	CSDRGGEKLFF	TGCAGTGATCGGGGAGGTGAAAAACTGTTTTTT
TRBV28	NA	TRBJ2-7	many	CASSVSANYEQYF	TGTGCCAGCAGTGTCTCGGCTAACTACGAGCAGTACTTC
TRBV9	TRBD2	TRBJ2-3	few	CASSPRLAGPSTDTQYF	TGTGCCAGCAGCCCAAGACTAGCGGGACCTAGCACAGATACGCAGTATTTT
TRBV7-2	TRBD1	TRBJ2-5	NA	CASSSYRGIETQYF	TGTGCCAGCAGCAGCTACAGGGGGATAGAGACCCAGTACTTC
TRBV12-3/TRBV12-4	NA	TRBJ2-1	few	CASRPRLASLDEQFF	TGTGCCAGCAGGCCCCGTCTAGCGTCCCTGGATGAGCAGTTCTTC
TRBV21-1	NA	TRBJ2-3	NA	CASSKTLGQALPTDTQYF	TGTGCCAGCAGCAAAACCCTCGGACAGGCCCTACCCACAGATACGCAGTATTTT
TRBV6-6	TRBD2	TRBJ2-1	NA	CASTPGTTYNEQFF	TGTGCCAGCACCCCCGGGACTACCTACAATGAGCAGTTCTTC
TRBV7-2	TRBD1	TRBJ1-1	few	CASRTGTGGRNTEAFF	TGTGCCAGCAGAACCGGGACAGGGGGCAGGAACACTGAAGCTTTCTTT
TRBV25-1	NA	TRBJ1-2	once	CASIGIYGYTF	TGTGCCAGCATCGGGATCTATGGCTACACCTTC
TRBV20-1	NA	TRBJ1-6	few	CSARDPAGYNSPLHF	TGCAGTGCTAGAGATCCGGCAGGGTATAATTCACCCCTCCACTTT
TRBV5-1	TRBD1	TRBJ1-2	NA	CASSSGTGSYTF	TGCGCCAGCAGCTCCGGGACAGGGAGCTACACCTTC
TRBV20-1	TRBD1	TRBJ1-1	NA	CSARDFMDRATEAFF	TGCAGTGCTAGAGATTTTATGGACAGGGCCACTGAAGCTTTCTTT
TRBV11-2	TRBD2	TRBJ2-7	few	CASSFLSGTTYEQYF	TGTGCCAGCAGCTTCCTTAGCGGGACCACCTACGAGCAGTACTTC
TRBV7-2	NA	TRBJ2-1	NA	CASTPRGDSYNEQFF	TGTGCCAGCACGCCAAGGGGGGACTCCTACAATGAGCAGTTCTTC
TRBV4-2	NA	TRBJ1-6	NA	CASSQESGNSPLHF	TGTGCCAGCAGCCAAGAGTCGGGGAATTCACCCCTCCACTTT
TRBV12-5	TRBD1	TRBJ2-1	few	CASGLVGGRGLAGTINEQFF	TGTGCTAGTGGTTTGGTAGGAGGCAGGGGGCTTGCGGGTACTATCAATGAGCAGTTCTTC
TRBV3-1	NA	TRBJ2-1	few	CASSPPRPIDEQFF	TGTGCCAGCAGCCCGCCCCGCCCTATCGATGAGCAGTTCTTC
TRBV20-1	TRBD2	TRBJ2-7	few	CSAPSGMAYEQYF	TGCAGTGCTCCTAGCGGGATGGCCTACGAGCAGTACTTC
TRBV20-1	NA	TRBJ2-7	NA	CSARVHRVYEQYF	TGCAGTGCTAGAGTTCACAGGGTTTACGAGCAGTACTTC
TRBV29-1	TRBD1	TRBJ2-1	few	CSVRGTAIHNEQFF	TGCAGCGTGAGGGGGACAGCCATTCACAATGAGCAGTTCTTC
TRBV5-1	TRBD1	TRBJ2-7	NA	CASRSGQGTYEQYF	TGCGCCAGCAGGTCGGGACAGGGTACCTACGAGCAGTACTTC
TRBV7-2	NA	TRBJ1-5	NA	CASSLGIDRQDQPQHF	TGTGCCAGCAGCTTAGGAATAGACAGGCAGGATCAGCCCCAGCATTTT
TRBV28	NA	TRBJ2-1	NA	CASSFLGSSYEQFF	TGTGCCAGCAGTTTTCTCGGGAGCTCCTACGAGCAGTTCTTC
TRBV10-3	NA	TRBJ2-7	few	CAISESAGRGQTYEQYF	TGTGCCATCAGTGAGTCCGCAGGGCGGGGCCAGACCTACGAGCAGTACTTC
TRBV28	NA	TRBJ1-2	few	CASSTGRGYGYTF	TGTGCCAGCAGTACAGGGAGAGGATATGGCTACACCTTC
TRBV28	NA	TRBJ2-7	NA	CATTRIGRTYEQYF	TGTGCCACCACGCGGATTGGTAGAACCTACGAGCAGTACTTC
TRBV3-1	NA	TRBJ1-1	NA	CASSRLGNTNTEAFF	TGTGCCAGCAGCCGATTAGGGAATACGAACACTGAAGCTTTCTTT
TRBV28	NA	TRBJ1-2	NA	CASSLRGPPNYGYTF	TGTGCCAGCAGTTTACGGGGGCCCCCTAACTATGGCTACACCTTC
TRBV9	NA	TRBJ1-3	NA	CASSVSWGSGNTIYF	TGTGCCAGCAGCGTTAGTTGGGGCTCTGGAAACACCATATATTTT
TRBV20-1	NA	TRBJ1-6	NA	CSASPLSSPLHF	TGCAGTGCTAGTCCCCTTTCTTCACCCCTCCACTTT
TRBV27	NA	TRBJ2-7	many	CASSLIAGYEQYF	TGTGCCAGCAGTTTAATCGCGGGCTACGAGCAGTACTTC
TRBV5-1	NA	TRBJ1-1	NA	CASSFTSTANTEAFF	TGCGCCAGCAGCTTTACCTCGACAGCGAACACTGAAGCTTTCTTT